The 8 T cell receptor beta chains below come from one sample, sequenced in a study of T-cell memory formation after mild COVID-19. TCRdb re-called the 5' RACE reads with MiXCR, one entry per CDR3 protein. The repertoire consists of 200,000 to 300,000 distinct CDR3 sequences, with over 15% occurring once and the leading ten covering around 21%. The sequenced sample consisted of PBMCs or a T cell subset sorted from them (not recorded which). Receptor source: a man in his late teens or twenties who had mild COVID-19 (a few samples of this study predate the infection). Cell type and time point are not known.

A few counts support this clonotype. The CDR3 spells CASSLAPGANVLTF. The CDR3 region has the DNA TGCGCCAGCAGCTTGGCGCCTGGGGCCAACGTCCTGACTTTC. The chain is built from TRBV5-1 and TRBJ2-6, with unresolved D. The V end was cut by 0 bases, the J end by 2 bases, with 3 bases between. CDR1 SGHRS and CDR2 YFSETQ come from the germline V gene. This CDR3 has 14 residues.

The chain has TRBV6-1 and TRBJ2-2; D is uncertain. V dropped 2 bases and J dropped 5 bases, with 12 bases sitting between them. The V gene's germline CDR1 is MNHNS and CDR2 SASEGT. This CDR3 spans 15 amino acids. The DNA of the CDR3 is TGTGCCAGCAGTGAAACCCCAGCCGGGACCGGGGAGCTGTTTTTT. This gives the protein CASSETPAGTGELFF.

This clonotype was observed many times. The chain has TRBV7-2 and TRBJ2-7; 8 bases line up with TRBD1. The CDR3 is 13 amino acids. After removal of 4 bases from V and 7 bases from J, the junction contained 6 bases not matched to a gene. Germline V gives CDR1 SGHTA, CDR2 FQGNSA. The CDR3: CASSSMDRVEQYF. Here the CDR3 DNA reads TGTGCCAGCAGCTCTATGGACAGGGTAGAGCAGTACTTC.

The chain is built from TRBV4-3 and TRBJ2-7; the match to TRBD2 covers 14 bases. V gave up 3 bases and J gave up 3 bases; unmatched junction bases: 4. CDR3 length equals 16 residues. From germline, CDR1 is LGHNA and CDR2 YSLEER. CDR3 in DNA: TGCGCCAGCAGCCACCCCGGGACTAGCGGGGGCTACGAGCAGTACGTC. It translates to CASSHPGTSGGYEQYV.

As regards this clonotype: This may arise from a read error, as a much more abundant clone is one base away. The rearrangement uses TRBV7-8 and TRBJ1-2, with a tentative D call TRBD1 (5 bases). Germline V gene data show CDR1 as SGHVS and CDR2 as FQNEAQ. Trimming took off 4 bases at V and 8 bases at J, with 20 bases between the two ends. The CDR3 covers 15 residues. The CDR3 DNA follows: TGTGCCAGCAGCTCAGCCGCGGGGCCGGCGGGGGGCTACACCTTC. Amino acid sequence: CASSSAAGPAGGYTF.

The rearrangement joins TRBV4-3 to TRBJ1-2; D is uncertain. The CDR3 contains 16 residues. Germline loops: CDR1 LGHNA, CDR2 YSLEER. V lost 3 bases and J 9 bases, leaving 23 bases between the germline ends. In DNA form, the CDR3 reads TGCGCCAGCAGCCAGAGAAGTTGGGAGAATTTTAATAGCTACACCTTC. Translated: CASSQRSWENFNSYTF.

This clonotype was picked up a small number of times. The rearrangement links TRBV7-2 to TRBJ2-1; no definite D call. CDR1 and CDR2 (germline): SGHTA, FQGNSA. V was clipped by 8 bases and J by 4 bases, with 12 bases between them. The CDR3 sequence is 13 residues long. The CDR3 is CASVQFGYNEQFF. The CDR3 region has the DNA TGTGCCAGCGTACAGTTCGGTTACAATGAGCAGTTCTTC.

In DNA form, the CDR3 reads TGTGCCAGCAGGAGACAGGGAGGTGGCTACACCTTC. The encoded protein is CASRRQGGGYTF. This chain joins TRBV7-2 and TRBJ1-2, with 7 bases that match TRBD1. V trimming: 6 bases; J trimming: 7 bases; junction bases outside the gene matches: 5. There are 12 residues in the CDR3. Germline V CDR1 and CDR2: SGHTA, FQGNSA.